This T cell receptor (beta chain) was identified during a study of T cells expressing NK-cell markers. Turning to the study itself: Underlying the TCR beta repertoires were sorted CD3+CD56+NKG2C+, CD3+CD56+NKG2C- and CD3+CD56-NKG2C+ T cells. Whole-study results and caveats: Dominant NKG2C+ clonotype frequencies of roughly 1.0-7.0% of CD8+ T cells were measured in about 6 donors.

As the method of synthesis, 5'RACE template switching with UMIs yielded TCR beta cDNA. TCRdb re-called the 5' RACE reads, yielding one record per CDR3 amino acid sequence without DNA. The data show around 470,000 distinct CDR3 sequences, and the top ten clones hold roughly 1.4%. This CDR3 is built from 14 residues. Remarks on this clonotype: The antigen is not known.

Sequencing was performed on blood T cells: a sorted CD56 or NKG2C T cell subset, CD4+ or CD8+ T cells, or bulk PBMC T cells (not recorded which). The chain is built from TRBV12-3 or TRBV12-4 and TRBJ2-4; TCRdb proposes TRBD2, but this gene call is untestable without DNA. The receptor was isolated from a woman aged 45 to 65 in good health. The CDR3 here is CASTDGTSWYIQYF.